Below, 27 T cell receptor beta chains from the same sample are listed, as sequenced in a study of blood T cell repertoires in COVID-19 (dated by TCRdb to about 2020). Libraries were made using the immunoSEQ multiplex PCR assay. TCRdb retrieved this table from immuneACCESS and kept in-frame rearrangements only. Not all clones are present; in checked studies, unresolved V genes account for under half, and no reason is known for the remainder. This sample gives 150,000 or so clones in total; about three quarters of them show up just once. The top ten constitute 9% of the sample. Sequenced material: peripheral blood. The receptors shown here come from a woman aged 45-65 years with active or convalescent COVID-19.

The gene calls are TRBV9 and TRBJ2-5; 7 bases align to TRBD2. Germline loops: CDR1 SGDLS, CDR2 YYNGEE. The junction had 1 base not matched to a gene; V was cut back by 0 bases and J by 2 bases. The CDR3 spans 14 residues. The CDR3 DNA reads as TGTGCCAGCAGCGTAGTGGGGGGGCAAGAGACCCAGTACTTC. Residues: CASSVVGGQETQYF.

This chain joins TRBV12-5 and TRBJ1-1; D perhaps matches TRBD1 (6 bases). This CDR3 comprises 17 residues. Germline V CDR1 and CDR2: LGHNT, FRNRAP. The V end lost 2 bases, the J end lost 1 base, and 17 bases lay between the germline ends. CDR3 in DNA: TGTGCTAGTGGTTTGTCAACTCTCAGGGGCGCGAACACTGAAGCTTTCTTT. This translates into CASGLSTLRGANTEAFF.

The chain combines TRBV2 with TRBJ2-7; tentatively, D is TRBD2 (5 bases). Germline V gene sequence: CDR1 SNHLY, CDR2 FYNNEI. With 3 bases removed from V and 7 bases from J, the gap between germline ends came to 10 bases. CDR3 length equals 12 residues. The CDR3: CASSEERREQYF. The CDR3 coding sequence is TGTGCCAGCAGTGAGGAAAGGAGGGAGCAGTACTTC.

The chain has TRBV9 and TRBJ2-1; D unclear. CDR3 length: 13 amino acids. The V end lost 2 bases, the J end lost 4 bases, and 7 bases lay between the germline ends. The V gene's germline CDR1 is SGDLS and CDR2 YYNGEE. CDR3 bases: TGTGCCAGCAGCGTTACCCAGTACAATGAGCAGTTCTTC. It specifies CASSVTQYNEQFF.

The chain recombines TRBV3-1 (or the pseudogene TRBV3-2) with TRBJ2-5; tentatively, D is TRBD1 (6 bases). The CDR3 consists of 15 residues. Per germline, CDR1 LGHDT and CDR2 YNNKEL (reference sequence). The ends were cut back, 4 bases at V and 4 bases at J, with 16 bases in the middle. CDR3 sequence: CASSRRTVLGETQYF. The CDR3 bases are TGTGCCAGCAGCCGACGGACAGTATTAGGAGAGACCCAGTACTTC.

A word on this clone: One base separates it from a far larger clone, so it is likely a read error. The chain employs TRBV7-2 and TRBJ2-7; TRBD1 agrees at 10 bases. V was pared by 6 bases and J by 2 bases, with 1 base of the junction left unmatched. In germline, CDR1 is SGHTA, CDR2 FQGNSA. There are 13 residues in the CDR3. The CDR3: CASSGQGAYEQYF. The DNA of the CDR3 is TGTGCCAGCAGTGGACAGGGGGCCTACGAGCAGTACTTC.

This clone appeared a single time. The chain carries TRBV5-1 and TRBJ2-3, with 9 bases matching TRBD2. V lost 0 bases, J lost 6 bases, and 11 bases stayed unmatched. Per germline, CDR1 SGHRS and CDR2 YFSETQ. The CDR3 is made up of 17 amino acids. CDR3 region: CASSLEGTSWGGDTQYF. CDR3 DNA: TGCGCCAGCAGCTTGGAGGGGACTAGCTGGGGAGGGGATACGCAGTATTTT.

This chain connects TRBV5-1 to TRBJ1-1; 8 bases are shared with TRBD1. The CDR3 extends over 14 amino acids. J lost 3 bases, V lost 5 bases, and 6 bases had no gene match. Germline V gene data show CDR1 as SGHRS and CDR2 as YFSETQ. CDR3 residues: CASRSTGGDTEAFF. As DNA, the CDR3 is TGCGCCAGCAGGTCCACAGGGGGGGACACTGAAGCTTTCTTT.

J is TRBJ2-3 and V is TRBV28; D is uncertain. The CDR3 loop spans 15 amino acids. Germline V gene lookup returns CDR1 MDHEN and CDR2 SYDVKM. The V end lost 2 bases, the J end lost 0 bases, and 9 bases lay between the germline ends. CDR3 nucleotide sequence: TGTGCCAGCAGTTTAGCTATATCTAGCACAGATACGCAGTATTTT. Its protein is CASSLAISSTDTQYF.

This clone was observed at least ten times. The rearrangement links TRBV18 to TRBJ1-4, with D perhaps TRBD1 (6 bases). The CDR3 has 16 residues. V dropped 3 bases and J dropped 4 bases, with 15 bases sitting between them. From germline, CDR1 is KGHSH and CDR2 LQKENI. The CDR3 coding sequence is TGTGCCAGCTCACCTCCAACAGGGAGAGATAATGAAAAACTGTTTTTT. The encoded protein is CASSPPTGRDNEKLFF.

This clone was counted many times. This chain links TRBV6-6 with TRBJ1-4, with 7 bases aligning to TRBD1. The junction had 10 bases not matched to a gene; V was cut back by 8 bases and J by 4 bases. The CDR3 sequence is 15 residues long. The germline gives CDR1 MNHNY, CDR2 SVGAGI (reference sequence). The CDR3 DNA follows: TGTGCCAGCCAGTTACAGGCAGGGGGTAATGAAAAACTGTTTTTT. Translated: CASQLQAGGNEKLFF.

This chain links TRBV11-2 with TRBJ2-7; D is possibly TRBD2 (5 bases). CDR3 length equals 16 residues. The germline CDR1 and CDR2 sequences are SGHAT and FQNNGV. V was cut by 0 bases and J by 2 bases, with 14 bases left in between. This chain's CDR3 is CASSLDGRLPTYEQYF. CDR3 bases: TGTGCCAGCAGCTTAGATGGGAGACTCCCAACCTACGAGCAGTACTTC.

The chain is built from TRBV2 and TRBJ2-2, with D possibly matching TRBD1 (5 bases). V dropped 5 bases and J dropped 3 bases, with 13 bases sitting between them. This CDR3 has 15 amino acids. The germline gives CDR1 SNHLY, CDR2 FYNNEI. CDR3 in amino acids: CASSPGWVDTGELFF. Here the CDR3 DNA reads TGTGCCAGCAGTCCAGGGTGGGTGGACACCGGGGAGCTGTTTTTT.

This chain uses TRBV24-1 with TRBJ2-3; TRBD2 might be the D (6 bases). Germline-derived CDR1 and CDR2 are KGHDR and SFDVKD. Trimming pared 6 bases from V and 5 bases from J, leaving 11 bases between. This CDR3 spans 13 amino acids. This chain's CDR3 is CATSRPGVDTQYF. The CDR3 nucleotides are TGTGCCACCAGTCGCCCGGGGGTAGATACGCAGTATTTT.

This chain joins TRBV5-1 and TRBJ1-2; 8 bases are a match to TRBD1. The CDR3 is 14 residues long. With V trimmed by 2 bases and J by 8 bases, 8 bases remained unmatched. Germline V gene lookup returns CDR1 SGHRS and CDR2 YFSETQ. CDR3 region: CASSFSTGAGGYTF. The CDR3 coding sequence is TGCGCCAGCAGCTTCTCGACAGGGGCGGGAGGCTACACCTTC.

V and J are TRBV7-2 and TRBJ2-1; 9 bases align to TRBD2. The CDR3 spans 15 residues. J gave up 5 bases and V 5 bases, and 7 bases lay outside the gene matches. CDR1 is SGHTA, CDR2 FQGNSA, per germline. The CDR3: CASSPLAGPDNEQFF. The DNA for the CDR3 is TGTGCCAGCAGCCCCCTAGCGGGACCGGACAATGAGCAGTTCTTC. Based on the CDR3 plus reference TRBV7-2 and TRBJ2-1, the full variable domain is GAGVSQSPSNKVTEKGKDVELRCDPISGHTALYWYRQSLGQGLEFLIYFQGNSAPDKSGLPSDRFSAERTGGSVSTLTIQRTQQEDSAVYLCASSPLAGPDNEQFFGPGTRLTVL.

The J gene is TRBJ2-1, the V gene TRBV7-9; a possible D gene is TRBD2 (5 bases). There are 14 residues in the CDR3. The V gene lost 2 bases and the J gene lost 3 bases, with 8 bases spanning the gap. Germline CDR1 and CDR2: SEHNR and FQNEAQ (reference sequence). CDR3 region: CASSLSGRYNEQFF. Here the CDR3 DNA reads TGTGCCAGCAGCTTAAGCGGTCGCTACAATGAGCAGTTCTTC.

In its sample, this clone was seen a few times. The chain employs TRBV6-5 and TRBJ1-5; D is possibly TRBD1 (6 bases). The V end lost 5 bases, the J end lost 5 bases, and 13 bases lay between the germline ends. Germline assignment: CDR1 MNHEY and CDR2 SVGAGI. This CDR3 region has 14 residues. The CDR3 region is CASSTGGQDQPQHF. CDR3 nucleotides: TGTGCCAGCAGTACCGGGGGGCAAGATCAGCCCCAGCATTTT.

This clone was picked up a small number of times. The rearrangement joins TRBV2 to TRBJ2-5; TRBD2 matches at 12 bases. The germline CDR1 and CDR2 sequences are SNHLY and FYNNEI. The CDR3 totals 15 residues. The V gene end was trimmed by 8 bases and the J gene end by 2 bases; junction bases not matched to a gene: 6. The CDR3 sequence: CASLGLAGPQETQYF. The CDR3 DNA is TGTGCCAGCTTGGGACTAGCGGGCCCTCAAGAGACCCAGTACTTC.

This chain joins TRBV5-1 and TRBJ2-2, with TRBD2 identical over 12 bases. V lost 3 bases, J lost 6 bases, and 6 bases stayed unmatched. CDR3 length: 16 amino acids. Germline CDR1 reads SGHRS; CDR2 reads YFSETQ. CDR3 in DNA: TGCGCCAGCAGCTCCCACGGACTAGCGGGATCCGGGGAGCTGTTTTTT. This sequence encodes CASSSHGLAGSGELFF.

CDR3 sequence: CASKVARLAYEQYF. CDR3 bases: TGTGCCAGCAAGGTGGCTAGGTTAGCCTACGAGCAGTACTTC. The rearrangement joins TRBV28 to TRBJ2-7; D gene unclear. Looked up from germline, CDR1 is MDHEN and CDR2 is SYDVKM. The V end lost 7 bases, the J end lost 2 bases, and 15 bases lay between the germline ends. CDR3 size: 14 residues.

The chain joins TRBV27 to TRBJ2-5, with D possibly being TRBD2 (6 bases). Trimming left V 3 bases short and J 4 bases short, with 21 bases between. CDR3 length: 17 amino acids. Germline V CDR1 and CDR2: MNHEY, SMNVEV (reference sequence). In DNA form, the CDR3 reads TGTGCCAGCAGTTTGTACTCGACTAGTTATGTGGGAGAGACCCAGTACTTC. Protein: CASSLYSTSYVGETQYF.

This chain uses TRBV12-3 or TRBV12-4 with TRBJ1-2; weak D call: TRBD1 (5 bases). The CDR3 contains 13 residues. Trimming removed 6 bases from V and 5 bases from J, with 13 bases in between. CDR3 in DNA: TGTGCCAGCAGGCTCGAAACAGGTTATGGCTACACCTTC. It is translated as CASRLETGYGYTF.

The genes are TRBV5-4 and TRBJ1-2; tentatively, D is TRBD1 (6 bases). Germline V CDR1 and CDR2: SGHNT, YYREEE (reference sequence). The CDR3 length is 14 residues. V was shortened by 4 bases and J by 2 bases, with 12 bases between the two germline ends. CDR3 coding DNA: TGTGCCAGCAGCCTCACCGACAGGAACTATGGCTACACCTTC. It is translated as CASSLTDRNYGYTF.

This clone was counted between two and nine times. CDR3 DNA: TGTGCCAGCACCCCTGGCGGGAGGGCCGGGAATGAGCAGTTCTTC. It codes for CASTPGGRAGNEQFF. The chain is built from TRBV28 and TRBJ2-1; 9 bases line up with TRBD2. J lost 7 bases, V lost 7 bases, and 11 bases had no gene match. The V gene's germline CDR1 is MDHEN and CDR2 SYDVKM. The CDR3 totals 15 residues.

The CDR3 region has the DNA TGTGCCAGCAGCTTGAACAGGGATCAGCCCCAGCATTTT. Translation: CASSLNRDQPQHF. The chain has TRBV5-6 and TRBJ1-5; D possibly corresponds to TRBD1 (6 bases). The V end lost 1 base, the J end lost 5 bases, and 7 bases lay between the germline ends. This CDR3 spans 13 amino acids. Per the germline V gene, CDR1 is SGHDT and CDR2 is YYEEEE.

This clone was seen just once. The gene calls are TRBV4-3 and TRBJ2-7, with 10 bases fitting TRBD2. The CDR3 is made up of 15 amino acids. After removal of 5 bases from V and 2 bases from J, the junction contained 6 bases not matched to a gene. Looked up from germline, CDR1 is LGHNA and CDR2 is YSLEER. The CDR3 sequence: CASSKSSGGPYEQYF. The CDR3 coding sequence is TGCGCCAGCAGCAAGTCTAGCGGGGGACCCTACGAGCAGTACTTC.